This T cell receptor beta chain was retrieved from a study of beta chain features in type 1 diabetes. Study-level findings and limits: Shorter TCRB CDR3s, moderately but significantly so, marked every one of the four CD4+ subsets in Type 1 diabetes patients. Among patients, naive, central memory and Treg TCRB repertoires appeared more similar than among healthy donors. PCR might favor shorter templates, equally in patients and controls.

A word on this clone: Its matching antigen is unknown.

The authors reverse transcribed all of the isolated RNA, so sequencing captured expressed TCRB transcripts. Profiled with immunoSEQ multiplex PCR; TCRdb holds only in-frame clones, not every one. This sample has 130,000 or so clones; approximately 10% occur once, and the top ten carry approximately 0.7%. Germline V gene lookup returns CDR1 LGHNA and CDR2 YNFKEQ. Trimming at V came to 4 bases and at J to 4 bases, leaving 6 bases not matched to a gene. CDR3 length: 16 residues. The origin of this receptor is a young man with type 1 diabetes. The chain uses TRBV4-2 and TRBJ2-3, with 12 positions matching TRBD2. The material sequenced was central memory CD4+ T cells from blood. The CDR3 protein is CASSPTSGGRADTQYF. In DNA form, the CDR3 reads TGTGCCAGCAGCCCGACTAGCGGGGGCAGGGCAGATACGCAGTATTTT.